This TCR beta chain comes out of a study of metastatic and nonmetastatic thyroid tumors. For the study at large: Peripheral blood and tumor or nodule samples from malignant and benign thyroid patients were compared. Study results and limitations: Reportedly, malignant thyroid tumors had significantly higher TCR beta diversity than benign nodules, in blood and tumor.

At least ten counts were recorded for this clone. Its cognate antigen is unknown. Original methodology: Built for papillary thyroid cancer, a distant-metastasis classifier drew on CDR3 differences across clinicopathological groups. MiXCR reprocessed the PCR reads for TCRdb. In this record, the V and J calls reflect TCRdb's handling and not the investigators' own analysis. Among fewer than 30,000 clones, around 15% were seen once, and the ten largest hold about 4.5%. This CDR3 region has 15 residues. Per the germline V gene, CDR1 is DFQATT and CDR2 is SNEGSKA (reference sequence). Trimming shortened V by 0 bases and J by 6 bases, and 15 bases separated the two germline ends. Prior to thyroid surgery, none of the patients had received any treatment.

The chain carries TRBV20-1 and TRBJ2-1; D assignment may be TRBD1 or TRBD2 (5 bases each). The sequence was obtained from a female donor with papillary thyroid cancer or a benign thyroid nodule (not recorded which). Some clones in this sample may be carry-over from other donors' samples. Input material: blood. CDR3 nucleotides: TGCAGTGCTAGAGATGTTGGGGGAACCCCCAATGAGCAGTTCTTC. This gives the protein CSARDVGGTPNEQFF.